This TCR beta chain is drawn from a study of blood T cell repertoires in COVID-19. Clones were read by immunoSEQ multiplex PCR, and TCRdb kept only the in-frame ones, dropping some. Of about 270,000 clones in the sample, roughly 84% were seen once. V lost 4 bases and J lost 2; bases outside the gene matches: 5. The germline V gene has CDR1 LNHDA and CDR2 SQIVND (reference sequence). There are 14 residues in the CDR3. The TCR sequence derives from a woman in her late teens or twenties with acute or convalescent COVID-19. The chain is built from TRBV19 and TRBJ2-7, with 7 bases that match TRBD2. The sequenced material came from peripheral blood. The CDR3 reads CASSTRDYPYEQYF. CDR3 nucleotides: TGTGCCAGTAGTACCCGGGACTACCCCTACGAGCAGTACTTC.